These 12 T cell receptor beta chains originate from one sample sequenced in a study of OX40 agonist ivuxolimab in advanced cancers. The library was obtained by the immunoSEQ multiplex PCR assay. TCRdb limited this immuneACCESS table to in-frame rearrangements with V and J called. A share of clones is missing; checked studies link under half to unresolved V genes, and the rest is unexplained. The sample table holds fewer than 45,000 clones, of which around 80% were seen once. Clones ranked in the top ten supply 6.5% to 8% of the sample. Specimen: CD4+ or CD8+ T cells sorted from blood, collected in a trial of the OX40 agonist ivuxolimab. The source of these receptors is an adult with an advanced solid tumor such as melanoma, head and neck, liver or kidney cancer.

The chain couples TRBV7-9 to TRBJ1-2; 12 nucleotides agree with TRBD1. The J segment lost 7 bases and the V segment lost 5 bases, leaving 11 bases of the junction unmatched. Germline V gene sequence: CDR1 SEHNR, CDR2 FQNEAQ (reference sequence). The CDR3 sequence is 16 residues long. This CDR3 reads CASSTIRDRGHPGYTF. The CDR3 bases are TGTGCCAGCAGCACCATCCGGGACAGGGGGCATCCTGGCTACACCTTC.

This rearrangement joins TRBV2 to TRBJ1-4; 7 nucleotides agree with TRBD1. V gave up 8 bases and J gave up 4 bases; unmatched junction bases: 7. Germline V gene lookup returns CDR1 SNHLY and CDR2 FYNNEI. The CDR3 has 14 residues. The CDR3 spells CASYLDRNNEKLFF. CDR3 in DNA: TGTGCCAGCTACTTGGACAGGAATAATGAAAAACTGTTTTTT.

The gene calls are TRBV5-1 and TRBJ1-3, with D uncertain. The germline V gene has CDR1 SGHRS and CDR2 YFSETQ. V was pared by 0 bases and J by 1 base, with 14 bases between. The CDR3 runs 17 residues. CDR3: CASSLAPARLSGNTIYF. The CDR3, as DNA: TGCGCCAGCAGCTTGGCCCCGGCCAGGTTGTCTGGAAACACCATATATTTT. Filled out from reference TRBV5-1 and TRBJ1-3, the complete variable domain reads KAGVTQTPRYLIKTRGQQVTLSCSPISGHRSVSWYQQTPGQGLQFLFEYFSETQRNKGNFPGRFSGRQFSNSRSEMNVSTLELGDSALYLCASSLAPARLSGNTIYFGEGSWLTVV.

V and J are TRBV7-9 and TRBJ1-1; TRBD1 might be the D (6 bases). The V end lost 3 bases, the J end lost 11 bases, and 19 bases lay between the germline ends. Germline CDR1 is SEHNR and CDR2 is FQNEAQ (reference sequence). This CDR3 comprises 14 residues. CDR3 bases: TGTGCCAGCAGCTTCACGACAGGACATGGATCGGCTTTCTTT. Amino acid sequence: CASSFTTGHGSAFF.

CDR3 nucleotide sequence: TGTGCCAGAAGCCCTATCAAGGGCAGGGATTCATGCAATCAGCCCCAGCATTTT. Amino acids: CARSPIKGRDSCNQPQHF. The genes are TRBV5-3 and TRBJ1-5; tentative D call: TRBD1 (5 bases). TRBV5-3 is an ORF, and what it does is uncertain. V lost 4 bases and J 2 bases, leaving 22 bases between the germline ends. CDR3 size: 18 residues.

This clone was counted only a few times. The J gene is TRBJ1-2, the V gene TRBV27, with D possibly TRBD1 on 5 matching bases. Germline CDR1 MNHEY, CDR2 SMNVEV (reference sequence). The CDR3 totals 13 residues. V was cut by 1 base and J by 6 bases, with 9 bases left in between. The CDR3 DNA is TGTGCCAGCAGTTTATGGGAGGGGAATGGCTACACCTTC. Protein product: CASSLWEGNGYTF.

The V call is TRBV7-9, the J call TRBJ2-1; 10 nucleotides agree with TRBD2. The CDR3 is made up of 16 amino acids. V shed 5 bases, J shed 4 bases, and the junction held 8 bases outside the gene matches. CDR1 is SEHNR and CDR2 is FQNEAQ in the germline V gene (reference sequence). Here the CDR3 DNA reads TGTGCCAGCAGCAATCTAGCGGGAGAAGGGTACAATGAGCAGTTCTTC. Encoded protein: CASSNLAGEGYNEQFF.

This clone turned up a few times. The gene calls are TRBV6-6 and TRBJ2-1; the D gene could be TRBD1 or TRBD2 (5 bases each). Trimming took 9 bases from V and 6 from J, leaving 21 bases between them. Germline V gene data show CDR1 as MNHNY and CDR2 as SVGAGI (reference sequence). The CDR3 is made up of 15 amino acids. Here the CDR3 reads CASSRDGNFINEQFF. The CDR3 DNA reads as TGTGCCAGTTCCCGGGACGGTAATTTTATCAATGAGCAGTTCTTC.

Here the CDR3 reads CASSEFSPRAGNTEAFF. Written as DNA, the CDR3 is TGTGCCAGCAGTGAGTTTAGCCCAAGGGCTGGGAACACTGAAGCTTTCTTT. The V gene is TRBV2, the J gene TRBJ1-1, with no clear D. With 3 bases removed from V and 1 base from J, the gap between germline ends came to 18 bases. Germline CDR1 and CDR2: SNHLY and FYNNEI. The CDR3 runs 17 residues.

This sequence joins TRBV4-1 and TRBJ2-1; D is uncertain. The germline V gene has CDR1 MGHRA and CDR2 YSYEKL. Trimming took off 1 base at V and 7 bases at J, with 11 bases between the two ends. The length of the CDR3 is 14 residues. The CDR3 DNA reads TGCGCCAGCAGCCAAGTGTTGCTGCAAAATGAGCAGTTCTTC. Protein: CASSQVLLQNEQFF.

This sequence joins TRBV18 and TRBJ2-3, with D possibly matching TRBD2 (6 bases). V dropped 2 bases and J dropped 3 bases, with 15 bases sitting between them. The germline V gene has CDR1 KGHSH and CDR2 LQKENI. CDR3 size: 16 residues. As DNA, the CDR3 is TGTGCCAGCTCACCAAGGCTCTCTGGAGGGACAGATACGCAGTATTTT. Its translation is CASSPRLSGGTDTQYF. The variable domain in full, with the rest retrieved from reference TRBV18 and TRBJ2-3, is NAGVMQNPRHLVRRRGQEARLRCSPMKGHSHVYWYRQLPEEGLKFMVYLQKENIIDESGMPKERFSAEFPKEGPSILRIQQVVRGDSAAYFCASSPRLSGGTDTQYFGPGTRLTVL.

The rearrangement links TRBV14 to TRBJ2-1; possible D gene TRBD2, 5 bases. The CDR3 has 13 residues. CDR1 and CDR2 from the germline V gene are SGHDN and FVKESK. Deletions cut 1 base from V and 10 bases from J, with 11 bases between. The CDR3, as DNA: TGTGCCAGCAGCCAAGTTTTGGTAGCGGAGCAGTTCTTC. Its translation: CASSQVLVAEQFF.